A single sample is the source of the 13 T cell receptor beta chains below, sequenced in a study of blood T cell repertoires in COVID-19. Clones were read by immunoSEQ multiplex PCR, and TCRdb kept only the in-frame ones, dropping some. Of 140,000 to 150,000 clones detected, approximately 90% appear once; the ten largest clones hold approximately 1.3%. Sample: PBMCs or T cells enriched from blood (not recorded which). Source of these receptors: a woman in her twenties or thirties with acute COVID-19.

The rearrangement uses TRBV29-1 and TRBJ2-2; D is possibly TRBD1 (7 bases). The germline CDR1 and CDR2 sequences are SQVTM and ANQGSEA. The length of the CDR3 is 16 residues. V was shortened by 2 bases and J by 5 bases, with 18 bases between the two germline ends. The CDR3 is CSVENRAGGKTGELFF. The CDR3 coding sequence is TGCAGCGTTGAAAATAGGGCAGGGGGGAAAACCGGGGAGCTGTTTTTT.

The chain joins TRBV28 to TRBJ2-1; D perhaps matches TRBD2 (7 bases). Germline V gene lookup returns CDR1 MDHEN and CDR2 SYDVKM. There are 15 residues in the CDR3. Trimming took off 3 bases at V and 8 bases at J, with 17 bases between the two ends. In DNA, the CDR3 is TGTGCCAGCAGTTTTCCGGGGGGCCTACATGATGAGCAGTTCTTC. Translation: CASSFPGGLHDEQFF.

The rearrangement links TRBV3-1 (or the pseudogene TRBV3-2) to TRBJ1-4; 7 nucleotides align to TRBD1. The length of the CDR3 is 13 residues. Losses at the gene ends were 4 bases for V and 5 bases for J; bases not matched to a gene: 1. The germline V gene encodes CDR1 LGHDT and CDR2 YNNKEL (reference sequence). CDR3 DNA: TGTGCCAGCAGCCCGGGACAGAATGAAAAACTGTTTTTT. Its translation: CASSPGQNEKLFF.

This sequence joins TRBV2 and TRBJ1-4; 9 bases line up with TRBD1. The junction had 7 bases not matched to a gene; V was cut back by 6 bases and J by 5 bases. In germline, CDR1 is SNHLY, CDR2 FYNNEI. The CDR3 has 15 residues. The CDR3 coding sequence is TGTGCCAGCAGGGGGTCGGGGACAGGGAATGAAAAACTGTTTTTT. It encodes CASRGSGTGNEKLFF.

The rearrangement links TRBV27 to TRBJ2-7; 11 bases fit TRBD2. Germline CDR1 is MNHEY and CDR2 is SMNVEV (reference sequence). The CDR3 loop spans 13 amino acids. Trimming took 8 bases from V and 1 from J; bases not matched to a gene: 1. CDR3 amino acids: CASSSGRSYEQYF. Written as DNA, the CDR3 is TGTGCCAGCTCTAGCGGGAGGTCCTACGAGCAGTACTTC.

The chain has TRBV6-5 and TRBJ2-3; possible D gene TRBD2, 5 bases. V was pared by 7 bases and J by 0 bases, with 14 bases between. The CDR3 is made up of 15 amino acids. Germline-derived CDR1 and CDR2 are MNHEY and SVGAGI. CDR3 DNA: TGTGCCAGCAACTACTGGACGGGGAGCACAGATACGCAGTATTTT. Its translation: CASNYWTGSTDTQYF.

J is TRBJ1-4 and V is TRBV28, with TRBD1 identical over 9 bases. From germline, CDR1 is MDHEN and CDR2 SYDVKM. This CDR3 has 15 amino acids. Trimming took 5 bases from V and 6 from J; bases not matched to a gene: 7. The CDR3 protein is CASSPGDRVDEKLFF. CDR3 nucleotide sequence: TGTGCCAGCAGTCCCGGGGACAGGGTTGATGAAAAACTGTTTTTT.

CDR3 region: CASSWQGAKETQYF. CDR3 in DNA: TGTGCCAGCAGCTGGCAGGGGGCGAAGGAGACCCAGTACTTC. The J gene is TRBJ2-5, the V gene TRBV7-2; TRBD1 aligns across 8 bases. V lost 4 bases and J lost 5; bases outside the gene matches: 6. The CDR3 is made up of 14 amino acids. Germline CDR1 SGHTA, CDR2 FQGNSA.

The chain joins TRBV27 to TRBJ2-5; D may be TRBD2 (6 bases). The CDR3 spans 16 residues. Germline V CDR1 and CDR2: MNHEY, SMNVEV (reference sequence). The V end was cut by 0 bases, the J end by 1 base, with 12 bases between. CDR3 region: CASSLSPGDFQETQYF. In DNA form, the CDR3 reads TGTGCCAGCAGTTTATCTCCGGGGGACTTCCAAGAGACCCAGTACTTC.

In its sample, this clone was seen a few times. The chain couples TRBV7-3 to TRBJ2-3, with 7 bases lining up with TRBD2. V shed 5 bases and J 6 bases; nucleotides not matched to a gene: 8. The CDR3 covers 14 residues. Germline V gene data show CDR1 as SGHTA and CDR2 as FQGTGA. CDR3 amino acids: CASSLAGVWDTQYF. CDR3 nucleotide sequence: TGTGCCAGCAGCCTTGCGGGAGTCTGGGATACGCAGTATTTT.

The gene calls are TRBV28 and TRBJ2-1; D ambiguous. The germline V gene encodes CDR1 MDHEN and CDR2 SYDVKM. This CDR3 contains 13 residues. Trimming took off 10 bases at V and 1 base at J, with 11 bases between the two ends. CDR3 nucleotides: TGTGCCACCGATTACGGGTCCTACAATGAGCAGTTCTTC. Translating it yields CATDYGSYNEQFF.

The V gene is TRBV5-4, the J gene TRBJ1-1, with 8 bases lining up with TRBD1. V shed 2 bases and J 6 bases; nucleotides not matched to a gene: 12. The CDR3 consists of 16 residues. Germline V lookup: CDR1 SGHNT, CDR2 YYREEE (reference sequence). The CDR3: CASSFSTGRGPPEAFF. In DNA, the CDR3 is TGTGCCAGCAGCTTTAGCACAGGCAGGGGGCCACCTGAAGCTTTCTTT.

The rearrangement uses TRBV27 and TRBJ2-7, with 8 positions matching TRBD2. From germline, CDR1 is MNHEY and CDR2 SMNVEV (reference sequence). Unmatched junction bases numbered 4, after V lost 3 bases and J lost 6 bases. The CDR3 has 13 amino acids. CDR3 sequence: CASSLVTSGEQYF. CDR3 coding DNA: TGTGCCAGCAGTTTGGTAACTAGCGGCGAGCAGTACTTC.